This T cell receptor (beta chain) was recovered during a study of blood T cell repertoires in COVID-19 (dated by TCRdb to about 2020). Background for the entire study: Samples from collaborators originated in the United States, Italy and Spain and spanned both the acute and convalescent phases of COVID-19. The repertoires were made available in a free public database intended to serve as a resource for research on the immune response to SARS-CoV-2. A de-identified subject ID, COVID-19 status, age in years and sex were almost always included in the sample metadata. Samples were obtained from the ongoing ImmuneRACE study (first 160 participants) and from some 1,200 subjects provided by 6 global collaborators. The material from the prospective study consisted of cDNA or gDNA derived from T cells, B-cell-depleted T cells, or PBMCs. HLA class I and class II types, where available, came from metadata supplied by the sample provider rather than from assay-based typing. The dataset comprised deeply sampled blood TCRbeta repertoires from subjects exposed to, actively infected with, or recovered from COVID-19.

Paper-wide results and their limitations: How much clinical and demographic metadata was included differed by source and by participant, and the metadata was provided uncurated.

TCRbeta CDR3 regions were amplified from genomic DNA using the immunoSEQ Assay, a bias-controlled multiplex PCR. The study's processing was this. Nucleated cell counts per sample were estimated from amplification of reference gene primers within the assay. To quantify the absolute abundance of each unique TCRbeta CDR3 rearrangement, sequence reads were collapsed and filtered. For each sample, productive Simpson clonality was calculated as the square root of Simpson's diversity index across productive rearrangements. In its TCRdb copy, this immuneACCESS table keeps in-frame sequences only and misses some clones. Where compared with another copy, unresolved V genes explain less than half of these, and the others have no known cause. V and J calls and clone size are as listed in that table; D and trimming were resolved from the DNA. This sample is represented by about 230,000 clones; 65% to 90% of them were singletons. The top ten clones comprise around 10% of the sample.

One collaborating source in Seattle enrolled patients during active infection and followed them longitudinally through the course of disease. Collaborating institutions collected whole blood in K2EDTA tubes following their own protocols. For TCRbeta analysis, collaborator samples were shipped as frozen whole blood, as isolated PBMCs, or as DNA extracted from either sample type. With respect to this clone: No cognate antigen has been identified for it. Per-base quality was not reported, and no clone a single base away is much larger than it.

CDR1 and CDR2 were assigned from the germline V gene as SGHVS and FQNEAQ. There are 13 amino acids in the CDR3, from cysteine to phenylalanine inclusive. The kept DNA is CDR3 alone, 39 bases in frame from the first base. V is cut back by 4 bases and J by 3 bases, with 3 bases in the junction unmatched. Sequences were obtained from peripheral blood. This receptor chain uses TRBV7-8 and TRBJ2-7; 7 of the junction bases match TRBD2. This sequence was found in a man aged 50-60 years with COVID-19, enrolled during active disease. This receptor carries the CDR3 CASSWGGIYEQYF. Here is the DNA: TGTGCCAGCAGCTGGGGGGGGATCTACGAGCAGTACTTC. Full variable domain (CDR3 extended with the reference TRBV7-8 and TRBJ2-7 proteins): GAGVSQSPRYKVAKRGQDVALRCDPISGHVSLFWYQQALGQGPEFLTYFQNEAQLDKSGLPSDRFFAERPEGSVSTLKIQRTQQEDSAVYLCASSWGGIYEQYFGPGTRLTVT.